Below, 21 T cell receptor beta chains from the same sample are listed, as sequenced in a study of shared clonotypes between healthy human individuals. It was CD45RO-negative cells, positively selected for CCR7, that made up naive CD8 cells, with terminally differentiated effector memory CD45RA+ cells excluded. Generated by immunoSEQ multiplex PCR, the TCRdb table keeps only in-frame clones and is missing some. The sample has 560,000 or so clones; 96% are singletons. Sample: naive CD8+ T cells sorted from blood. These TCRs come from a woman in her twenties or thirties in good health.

CDR3 sequence (DNA): TGTGCCAGCAGCTTAGATGGTAGCGGCTATCCCCATGAGCAGTTCTTC. Translated: CASSLDGSGYPHEQFF. The chain has TRBV11-1 and TRBJ2-1; D might be TRBD2 (6 bases). CDR1 and CDR2 from the germline V gene are SGHAT and FQDESV (reference sequence). CDR3 length: 16 residues. V lost 1 base and J lost 8, with 18 bases in between.

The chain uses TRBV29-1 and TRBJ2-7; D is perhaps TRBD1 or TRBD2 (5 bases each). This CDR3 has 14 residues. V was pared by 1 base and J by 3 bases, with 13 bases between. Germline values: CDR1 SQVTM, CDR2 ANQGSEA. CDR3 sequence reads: CSVEGGGESYEQYF. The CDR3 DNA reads TGCAGCGTTGAAGGTGGGGGAGAAAGCTACGAGCAGTACTTC.

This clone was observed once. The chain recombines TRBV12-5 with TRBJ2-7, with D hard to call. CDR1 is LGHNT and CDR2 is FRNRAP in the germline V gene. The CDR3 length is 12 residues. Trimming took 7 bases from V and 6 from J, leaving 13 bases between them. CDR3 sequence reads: CASAIGSAEQYF. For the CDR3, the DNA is TGTGCTAGTGCTATAGGTTCGGCCGAGCAGTACTTC. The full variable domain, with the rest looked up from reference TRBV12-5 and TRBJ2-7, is DARVTQTPRHKVTEMGQEVTMRCQPILGHNTVFWYRQTMMQGLELLAYFRNRAPLDDSGMPKDRFSAEMPDATLATLKIQPSEPRDSAVYFCASAIGSAEQYFGPGTRLTVT.

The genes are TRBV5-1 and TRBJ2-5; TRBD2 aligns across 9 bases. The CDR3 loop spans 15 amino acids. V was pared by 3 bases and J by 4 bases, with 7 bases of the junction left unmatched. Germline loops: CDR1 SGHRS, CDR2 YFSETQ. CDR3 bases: TGCGCCAGCAGCTACGGGACTAGCAGTTTAGAGACCCAGTACTTC. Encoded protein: CASSYGTSSLETQYF.

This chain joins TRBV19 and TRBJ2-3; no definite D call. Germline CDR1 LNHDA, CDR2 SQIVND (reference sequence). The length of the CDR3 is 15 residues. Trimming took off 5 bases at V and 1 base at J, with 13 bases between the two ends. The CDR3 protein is CASSVSFLRTDTQYF. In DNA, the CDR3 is TGTGCCAGTAGTGTTAGTTTTCTCCGCACAGATACGCAGTATTTT.

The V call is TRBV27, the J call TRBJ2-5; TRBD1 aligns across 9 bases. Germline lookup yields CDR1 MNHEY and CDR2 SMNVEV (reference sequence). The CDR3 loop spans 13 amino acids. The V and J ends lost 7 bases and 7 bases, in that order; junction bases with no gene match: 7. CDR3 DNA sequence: TGTGCCAGCATGGAGGGGACAGGGATGACCCAGTACTTC. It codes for CASMEGTGMTQYF.

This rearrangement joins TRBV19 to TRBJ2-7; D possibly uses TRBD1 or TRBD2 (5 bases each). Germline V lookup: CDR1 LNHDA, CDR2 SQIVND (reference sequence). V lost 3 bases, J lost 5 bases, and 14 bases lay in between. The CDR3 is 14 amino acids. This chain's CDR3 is CASSMVQRGDEQYF. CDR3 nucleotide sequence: TGTGCCAGTAGTATGGTTCAGCGAGGGGACGAGCAGTACTTC.

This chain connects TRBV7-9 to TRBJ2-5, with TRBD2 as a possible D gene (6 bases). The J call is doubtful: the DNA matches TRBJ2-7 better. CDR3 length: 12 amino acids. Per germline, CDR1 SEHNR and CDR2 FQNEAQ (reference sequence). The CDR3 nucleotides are TGTGCCAGCAGCCGGGGGACCTACGAGCAGTACTTC. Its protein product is CASSRGTYEQYF.

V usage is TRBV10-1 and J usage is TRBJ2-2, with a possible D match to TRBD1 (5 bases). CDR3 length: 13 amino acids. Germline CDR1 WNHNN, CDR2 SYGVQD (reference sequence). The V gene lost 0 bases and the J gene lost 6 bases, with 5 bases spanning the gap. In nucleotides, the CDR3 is TGCGCCAGCAGTGAGTCAGGGGCCGGGGAGCTGTTTTTT. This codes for CASSESGAGELFF.

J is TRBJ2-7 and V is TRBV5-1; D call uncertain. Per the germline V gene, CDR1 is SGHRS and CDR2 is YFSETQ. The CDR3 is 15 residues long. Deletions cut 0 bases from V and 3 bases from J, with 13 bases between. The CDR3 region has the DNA TGCGCCAGCAGCTTGGATGACGCCACTATCTACGAGCAGTACTTC. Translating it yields CASSLDDATIYEQYF.

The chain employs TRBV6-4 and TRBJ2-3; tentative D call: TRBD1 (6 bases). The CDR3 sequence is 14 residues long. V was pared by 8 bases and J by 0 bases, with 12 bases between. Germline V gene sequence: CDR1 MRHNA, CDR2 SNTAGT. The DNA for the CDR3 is TGTGCCAGCGGCGAGGACAGTAGCACAGATACGCAGTATTTT. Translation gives CASGEDSSTDTQYF.

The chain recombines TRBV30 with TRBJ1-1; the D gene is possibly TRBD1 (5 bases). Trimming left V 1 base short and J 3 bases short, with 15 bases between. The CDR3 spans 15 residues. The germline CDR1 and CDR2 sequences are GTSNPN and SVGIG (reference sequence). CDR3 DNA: TGTGCCTGGAGTGATATGGTCGGGGACTACACTGAAGCTTTCTTT. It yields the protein CAWSDMVGDYTEAFF.

The CDR3 nucleotides are TGTGCCAGCAGTGAATCTTCGGTTTCTGAAGCTTTCTTT. Protein product: CASSESSVSEAFF. The rearrangement links TRBV25-1 to TRBJ1-1; D gene uncertain. The CDR3 spans 13 residues. V lost 1 base to trimming and J lost 6 bases, with 9 bases between them. Per germline, CDR1 MGHDK and CDR2 SYGVNS.

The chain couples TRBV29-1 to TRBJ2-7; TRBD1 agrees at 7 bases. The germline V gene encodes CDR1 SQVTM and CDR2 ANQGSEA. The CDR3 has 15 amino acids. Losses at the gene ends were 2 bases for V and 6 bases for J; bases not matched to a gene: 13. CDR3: CSVETFLTGYSEQYF. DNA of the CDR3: TGCAGCGTTGAAACTTTTCTGACAGGGTATAGCGAGCAGTACTTC.

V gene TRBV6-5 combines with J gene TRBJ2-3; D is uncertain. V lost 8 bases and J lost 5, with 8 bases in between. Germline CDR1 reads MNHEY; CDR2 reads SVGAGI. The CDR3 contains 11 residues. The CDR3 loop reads CASQGRDTQYF. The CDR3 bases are TGTGCCAGCCAAGGTCGAGATACGCAGTATTTT.

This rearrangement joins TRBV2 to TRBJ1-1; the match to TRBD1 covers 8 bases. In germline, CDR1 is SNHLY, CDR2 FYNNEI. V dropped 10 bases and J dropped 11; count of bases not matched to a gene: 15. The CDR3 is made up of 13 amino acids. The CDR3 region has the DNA TGTGCCACGACAGGGGCAGAAAAATTATCGGCTTTCTTT. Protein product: CATTGAEKLSAFF.

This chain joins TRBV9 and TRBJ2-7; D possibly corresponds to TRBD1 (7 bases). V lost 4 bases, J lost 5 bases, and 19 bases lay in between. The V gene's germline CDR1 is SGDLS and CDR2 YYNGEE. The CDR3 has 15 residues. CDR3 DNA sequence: TGTGCCAGCAGCCTGGGGGGACAGACCCTTCACGAGCAGTACTTC. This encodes CASSLGGQTLHEQYF.

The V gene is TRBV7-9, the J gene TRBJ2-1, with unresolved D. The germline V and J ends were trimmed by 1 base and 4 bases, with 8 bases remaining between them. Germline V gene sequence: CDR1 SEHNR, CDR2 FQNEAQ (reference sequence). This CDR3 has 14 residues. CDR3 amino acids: CASSLEAHYNEQFF. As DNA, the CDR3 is TGTGCCAGCAGCTTAGAGGCGCATTACAATGAGCAGTTCTTC.

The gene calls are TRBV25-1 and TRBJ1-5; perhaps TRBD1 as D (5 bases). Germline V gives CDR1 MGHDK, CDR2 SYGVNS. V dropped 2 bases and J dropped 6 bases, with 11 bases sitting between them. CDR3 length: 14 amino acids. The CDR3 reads CASSERGGVQPQHF. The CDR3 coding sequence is TGTGCCAGCAGTGAACGGGGGGGGGTTCAGCCCCAGCATTTT. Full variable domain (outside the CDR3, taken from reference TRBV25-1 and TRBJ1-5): EADIYQTPRYLVIGTGKKITLECSQTMGHDKMYWYQQDPGMELHLIHYSYGVNSTEKGDLSSESTVSRIRTEHFPLTLESARPSHTSQYLCASSERGGVQPQHFGDGTRLSIL.

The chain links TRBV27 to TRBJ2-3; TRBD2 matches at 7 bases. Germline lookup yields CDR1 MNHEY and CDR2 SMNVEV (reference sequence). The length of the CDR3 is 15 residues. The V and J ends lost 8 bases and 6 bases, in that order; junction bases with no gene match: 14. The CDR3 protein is CASCLTSSSTDTQYF. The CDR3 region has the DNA TGTGCCAGCTGCCTGACTAGCTCTTCAACGGATACGCAGTATTTT.

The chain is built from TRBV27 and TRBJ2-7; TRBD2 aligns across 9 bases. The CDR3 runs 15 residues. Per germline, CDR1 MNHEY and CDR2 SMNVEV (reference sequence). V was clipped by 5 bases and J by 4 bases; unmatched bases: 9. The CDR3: CASSGVQREVYEQYF. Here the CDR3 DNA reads TGTGCCAGCAGTGGAGTACAGCGGGAGGTTTACGAGCAGTACTTC.